Presented here are 8 T cell receptor beta chains from one specimen sequenced in a study of T cells after yellow fever vaccination. MiXCR, run by TCRdb on the 5' RACE reads, gives a single entry per CDR3 protein. Among almost 30,000 distinct CDR3 sequences, roughly 6.3% were seen once, and the ten largest hold around a quarter. The starting material was PBMCs, either bulk or a sorted T-cell subset (CD4+, CD8+, memory, or dextramer-sorted; not recorded which), obtained on the day of the yellow fever booster vaccination. The receptors stem from a man under 40 who received the YFV17D yellow fever vaccine.

This clonotype was detected ten times or more. The chain recombines TRBV7-6 with TRBJ2-2, with TRBD2 matching 12 bases. The CDR3 is 16 residues long. Germline V gene lookup returns CDR1 SGHVS and CDR2 FNYEAQ. The V segment lost 1 base and the J segment 4 bases; nucleotides outside the gene matches: 1. DNA for the CDR3: TGTGCCAGCAGCTTAGGGACTAGCGGGATCACCGGGGAGCTGTTTTTT. It encodes CASSLGTSGITGELFF.

Turning to this clonotype: Compared with germline, one end of the junction differs, possibly owing to a read error. The chain uses TRBV7-2 and TRBJ2-2; D unresolved. The CDR3 totals 15 residues. Germline V CDR1 and CDR2: SGHTA, FQGNSA. The CDR3 is CASSLVGSNIGELFF. CDR3 sequence (DNA): TGTGCCAGCAGCTTAGTTGGCAGCAACATCGGGGAGCTGTTTTTT.

The J gene is TRBJ2-2, the V gene TRBV6-2 or TRBV6-3; possibly TRBD1 for D (6 bases). Germline CDR1 and CDR2: MNHEY and SVGEGT. The CDR3 is 13 amino acids. The V gene lost 7 bases and the J gene lost 4 bases, with 10 bases spanning the gap. The CDR3 bases are TGTGCCAGCACAGGGGATTTCACCGGGGAGCTGTTTTTT. This gives the protein CASTGDFTGELFF.

There are many counts of this clonotype. This chain joins TRBV10-2 and TRBJ2-7; 9 nucleotides match TRBD2. The V gene end was trimmed by 0 bases and the J gene end by 3 bases; junction bases not matched to a gene: 3. CDR1 and CDR2 (germline): WSHSY, SAAADI. There are 15 residues in the CDR3. The CDR3 DNA reads TGCGCCAGCAGTGAGTCAGGTAGCGGGGGCTACGAGCAGTACTTC. It yields the protein CASSESGSGGYEQYF.

In this sample, this clonotype turned up many times. The J gene is TRBJ2-3, the V gene TRBV5-1, with unresolved D. This CDR3 is built from 14 residues. Germline CDR1 and CDR2: SGHRS and YFSETQ. With 1 base removed from V and 1 base from J, the gap between germline ends came to 7 bases. DNA of the CDR3: TGCGCCAGCAGCTTGTTTATGGGCACAGATACGCAGTATTTT. Translating it yields CASSLFMGTDTQYF.

This clonotype was found many times. The rearrangement links TRBV5-1 to TRBJ2-5, with D possibly being TRBD1 (6 bases). Looked up from germline, CDR1 is SGHRS and CDR2 is YFSETQ. There are 14 residues in the CDR3. Trimming cost V 4 bases and J 0 bases, with 10 bases left between them. DNA for the CDR3: TGCGCCAGCAGCCGAACAGGGAACCAAGAGACCCAGTACTTC. Translation: CASSRTGNQETQYF. The whole variable domain, remainder taken from reference TRBV5-1 and TRBJ2-5, is KAGVTQTPRYLIKTRGQQVTLSCSPISGHRSVSWYQQTPGQGLQFLFEYFSETQRNKGNFPGRFSGRQFSNSRSEMNVSTLELGDSALYLCASSRTGNQETQYFGPGTRLLVL.

In this sample, this clonotype turned up many times. The V call is TRBV5-1, the J call TRBJ2-3, with a tentative D call TRBD1 (7 bases). Trimming took off 4 bases at V and 6 bases at J, with 15 bases between the two ends. Germline-derived CDR1 and CDR2 are SGHRS and YFSETQ. This CDR3 spans 14 amino acids. CDR3 region: CASSGGGKGDTQYF. CDR3 in DNA: TGCGCCAGCAGCGGAGGGGGCAAGGGGGATACGCAGTATTTT.

This clonotype was seen many times. The V gene is TRBV29-1, the J gene TRBJ2-3, with no clear D. CDR1 is SQVTM, CDR2 ANQGSEA, per germline. The CDR3 consists of 12 residues. V lost 3 bases, J lost 5 bases, and 9 bases lay in between. CDR3 DNA: TGCAGCGTTGAGAACTATAGAGATACGCAGTATTTT. Its protein is CSVENYRDTQYF.